Listed below are T cell receptor beta chains from one sample, sequenced in a study of T cell responses to AZD1222 COVID-19 vaccine. Clones were sequenced by immunoSEQ multiplex PCR, and TCRdb holds only the in-frame ones, with some missing. The sample has 120,000 or so clones, 90% seen once; the top ten hold about 4.3%. The sequencing here drew on peripheral blood, taken on day 0 of MenACWY control vaccination. These receptor sequences come from an adult in good health. Both conserved end residues are trimmed from each CDR3. Each record gives: V gene, J gene, CDR3 protein.

V gene: TRBV3-1/TRBV3-2; J gene: TRBJ2-5; CDR3 protein: ASSPPGGRGTQY
V gene: TRBV5-4; J gene: TRBJ2-5; CDR3 protein: ASSLLGGETQY
V gene: TRBV2; J gene: TRBJ1-1; CDR3 protein: ASRQAGPDTEAF
V gene: TRBV27; J gene: TRBJ1-2; CDR3 protein: ASRGTGAVYGYT
V gene: TRBV6-5; J gene: TRBJ1-6; CDR3 protein: ASSYSDRGASPLH
V gene: TRBV5-1; J gene: TRBJ1-1; CDR3 protein: ASTISPSTEAF
V gene: TRBV7-9; J gene: TRBJ2-5; CDR3 protein: ASSHGLVQETQY
V gene: TRBV2; J gene: TRBJ1-1; CDR3 protein: ASRFEVDTEAF
V gene: TRBV19; J gene: TRBJ1-3; CDR3 protein: ASSIADRISGNTIY
V gene: TRBV18; J gene: TRBJ1-2; CDR3 protein: ASSPPTGDSYGYT
V gene: TRBV15; J gene: TRBJ2-5; CDR3 protein: ATRGVGAHEETQY
V gene: TRBV7-3; J gene: TRBJ2-1; CDR3 protein: ASSLQGYNEQF
V gene: TRBV18; J gene: TRBJ1-2; CDR3 protein: ASSPSRQDYGYT
V gene: TRBV28; J gene: TRBJ1-1; CDR3 protein: ASSLYLRGDDTEAF
V gene: TRBV5-1; J gene: TRBJ2-7; CDR3 protein: ASRSSGTSGYEQY
V gene: TRBV2; J gene: TRBJ2-5; CDR3 protein: ASSSGQGETQY
V gene: TRBV5-4; J gene: TRBJ1-4; CDR3 protein: ATRVRGDEKLF
V gene: TRBV4-3; J gene: TRBJ1-2; CDR3 protein: ASSSQRGGVYGYT
V gene: TRBV4-3; J gene: TRBJ2-1; CDR3 protein: ASETQLSGGVFNNEQF
V gene: TRBV5-8; J gene: TRBJ1-2; CDR3 protein: ASSLVSRVNYGYT
V gene: TRBV5-5; J gene: TRBJ1-1; CDR3 protein: ASSLELGAGMNTEAF
V gene: TRBV3-1/TRBV3-2; J gene: TRBJ1-5; CDR3 protein: ASSQDPGENQPQH
V gene: TRBV2; J gene: TRBJ2-1; CDR3 protein: ASSPQGLASNEQF
V gene: TRBV5-6; J gene: TRBJ2-5; CDR3 protein: ASSLLHGSQETQY
V gene: TRBV14; J gene: TRBJ2-6; CDR3 protein: ASRPGQGSSGANVLT
V gene: TRBV10-3; J gene: TRBJ2-3; CDR3 protein: AIRDMAGGSTDTQY
V gene: TRBV7-6; J gene: TRBJ2-2; CDR3 protein: ASRYRTGRTGELF
V gene: TRBV10-1; J gene: TRBJ1-5; CDR3 protein: ASSQTRGPGTGQPQH
V gene: TRBV28; J gene: TRBJ1-6; CDR3 protein: ASKLYNSPLH
V gene: TRBV5-1; J gene: TRBJ2-1; CDR3 protein: ASSKTISGRGANEQF
V gene: TRBV19; J gene: TRBJ1-3; CDR3 protein: ASSVGLLIRSGNTIY
V gene: TRBV12-3/TRBV12-4; J gene: TRBJ2-3; CDR3 protein: ASSFGSAQY
V gene: TRBV18; J gene: TRBJ2-5; CDR3 protein: ASSPRLEGLQETQY
V gene: TRBV7-9; J gene: TRBJ1-2; CDR3 protein: ASSNPGQGGGYT
V gene: TRBV21-1; J gene: TRBJ2-1; CDR3 protein: ASSQTTPGTKCNEQF
V gene: TRBV27; J gene: TRBJ1-5; CDR3 protein: ASSLSMGGVTPQH
V gene: TRBV11-2; J gene: TRBJ1-1; CDR3 protein: ASSSRTGEYTEAF
V gene: TRBV7-9; J gene: TRBJ1-1; CDR3 protein: ASSPWRKGTEAF
V gene: TRBV5-4; J gene: TRBJ2-7; CDR3 protein: ASSLDGNDYEQY
V gene: TRBV15; J gene: TRBJ1-1; CDR3 protein: ATSRGRANTEAF
V gene: TRBV20-1; J gene: TRBJ1-5; CDR3 protein: SARDHQPQH
V gene: TRBV6-4; J gene: TRBJ2-3; CDR3 protein: ASSDLQGSTDTQY
V gene: TRBV19; J gene: TRBJ1-5; CDR3 protein: ASSTGKNQGQPQH
V gene: TRBV25-1; J gene: TRBJ1-1; CDR3 protein: ASSAHQGWDTEAF
V gene: TRBV6-2/TRBV6-3; J gene: TRBJ1-5; CDR3 protein: ASSSGTGAFPLDQPQH
V gene: TRBV3-1/TRBV3-2; J gene: TRBJ1-1; CDR3 protein: ASSQDIVGKWRLTTEAF
V gene: TRBV2; J gene: TRBJ1-5; CDR3 protein: ASSEAQGAFRSNQPQH
V gene: TRBV5-5; J gene: TRBJ1-1; CDR3 protein: ASNKITGTINTEAF
V gene: TRBV4-3; J gene: TRBJ2-3; CDR3 protein: ASAWGTTDTQY
V gene: TRBV7-9; J gene: TRBJ2-1; CDR3 protein: ASSLRGQEYNEQF
V gene: TRBV6-4; J gene: TRBJ1-1; CDR3 protein: ASTPGRENTEAF
V gene: TRBV7-9; J gene: TRBJ2-1; CDR3 protein: ASSFSGGGVNEQF
V gene: TRBV6-5; J gene: TRBJ2-2; CDR3 protein: ASRRQGGTGELF
V gene: TRBV15; J gene: TRBJ1-2; CDR3 protein: ATSRAGTGSAVYGYT
V gene: TRBV4-1; J gene: TRBJ2-7; CDR3 protein: ASSQVGSSGIYEQY
V gene: TRBV7-2; J gene: TRBJ2-3; CDR3 protein: ASSLVAGLADTQY
V gene: TRBV6-6; J gene: TRBJ1-2; CDR3 protein: ASSYGQGADGSGYT